The rows below give T cell receptor beta chains drawn from one sample of a study of blood T cell repertoires in COVID-19. Produced via immunoSEQ multiplex PCR; TCRdb's table is partial and in-frame only. The table lists some 280,000 clones, roughly 90% of them singletons. Sequencing input: peripheral blood. All receptors come from a woman in her thirties or forties who had recovered from COVID-19. Both conserved end residues are part of each CDR3. D genes are given only for firm matches. A clone size is listed for some rows: how often the clone was seen (once, few, many), or a class if it is expanded.

size: .
J: TRBJ2-7
D: TRBD2
V: TRBV5-4
CDR3: CASSLGREEWNEQYF
DNA: TGTGCCAGCAGCTTGGGGCGGGAGGAATGGAACGAGCAGTACTTC

size: .
J: TRBJ2-7
D: TRBD1
V: TRBV5-1
CDR3: CASSSRGTGPYEQYF
DNA: TGCGCCAGCAGTTCAAGGGGGACAGGGCCCTACGAGCAGTACTTC

size: .
J: TRBJ2-4
D: TRBD1
V: TRBV10-2
CDR3: CASSESGTGAAKNIQYF
DNA: TGCGCCAGCAGTGAGTCGGGGACAGGGGCTGCCAAAAACATTCAGTACTTC

size: once
J: TRBJ1-5
D: .
V: TRBV19
CDR3: CASNTGGETNQPQHF
DNA: TGTGCCAGTAATACGGGCGGGGAAACTAATCAGCCCCAGCATTTT

size: .
J: TRBJ2-1
D: .
V: TRBV3-1/TRBV3-2
CDR3: CASSQDSSDNEQFF
DNA: TGTGCCAGCAGCCAAGACTCGAGCGACAATGAGCAGTTCTTC

size: .
J: TRBJ2-7
D: TRBD2
V: TRBV4-2
CDR3: CASSQDLAGDYEQYF
DNA: TGTGCCAGCAGCCAAGATTTAGCGGGAGACTACGAGCAGTACTTC

size: .
J: TRBJ2-1
D: .
V: TRBV5-4
CDR3: CASSLSSSSHNEQFF
DNA: TGTGCCAGCAGCTTGTCGTCTAGCTCCCACAATGAGCAGTTCTTC

size: .
J: TRBJ2-5
D: .
V: TRBV24-1
CDR3: CATSDEKTQYF
DNA: TGTGCCACCAGTGATGAGAAGACCCAGTACTTC

size: .
J: TRBJ1-1
D: TRBD1
V: TRBV6-5
CDR3: CASSRQGMNTEAFF
DNA: TGTGCCAGCAGTCGACAGGGGATGAACACTGAAGCTTTCTTT

size: once
J: TRBJ1-6
D: .
V: TRBV28
CDR3: CASSFPKREPQVNSPLHF
DNA: TGTGCCAGCAGTTTTCCAAAACGGGAGCCCCAAGTTAATTCACCCCTCCACTTT

size: .
J: TRBJ2-4
D: .
V: TRBV10-1
CDR3: CASSERDLAKNIQYF
DNA: TGCGCCAGCAGTGAGAGGGACTTGGCCAAAAACATTCAGTACTTC

size: once
J: TRBJ1-2
D: TRBD1
V: TRBV6-5
CDR3: CASVDRQHGYTF
DNA: TGTGCCAGCGTGGACAGGCAGCATGGCTACACCTTC

size: many
J: TRBJ2-2
D: .
V: TRBV6-4
CDR3: CASSDSPGAGELFF
DNA: TGTGCCAGCAGTGACTCACCAGGGGCCGGGGAGCTGTTTTTT

size: .
J: TRBJ2-3
D: .
V: TRBV4-2
CDR3: CASSQDTLVGSTDTQYF
DNA: TGTGCCAGCAGCCAAGATACACTAGTGGGCAGCACAGATACGCAGTATTTT

size: few
J: TRBJ2-7
D: TRBD2
V: TRBV5-4
CDR3: CASSRRTSPYEQYF
DNA: TGTGCCAGCAGCAGACGGACTAGTCCCTACGAGCAGTACTTC

size: few
J: TRBJ2-2
D: .
V: TRBV27
CDR3: CASSRYSANTGELFF
DNA: TGTGCCAGCAGCCGATACTCCGCGAACACCGGGGAGCTGTTTTTT

size: .
J: TRBJ2-2
D: .
V: TRBV2
CDR3: CASTGIGELFF
DNA: TGTGCCAGCACAGGGATCGGGGAGCTGTTTTTT